Listed below are T cell receptor beta chains from one sample, sequenced in a study of CD4 and CD8 cells across lung adenocarcinoma regions. MiXCR was run by TCRdb on the PCR reads, yielding one entry per CDR3 protein. The sample lists around 12,000 distinct CDR3 sequences, approximately 56% occurring once. The sample comprised CD8+ T cells from the margin of a lung tumor. The receptors come from a female donor with lung adenocarcinoma. The CD4 and CD8 labels of this study may be unreliable. The CDR3 runs from the conserved cysteine through the conserved F or W. Fields, in order: V gene, J gene, D gene, clone size, CDR3 protein, CDR3 DNA. D genes are given only for firm matches. Size is omitted from some rows. Given values are once, few, many or a class for expanded clones.

TRBV6-1	TRBJ2-1	TRBD2	large	CASSRTSGAIKQFF	TGTGCCAGCAGTAGAACTAGCGGGGCTATTAAGCAGTTCTTC
TRBV6-5	TRBJ2-1	-	-	CASSYYSRPNEQFF	TGTGCCAGCAGTTACTATTCGAGGCCGAATGAGCAGTTCTTC
TRBV27	TRBJ2-5	TRBD2	-	CARSGGRFTDTQYF	TGTGCCAGGAGCGGGGGCCGGTTCACAGATACCCAGTACTTC
TRBV4-1	TRBJ2-6	TRBD2	-	CASSPGGAYVQYF	TGCGCCAGCAGCCCGGGGGGGGCCTACGTCCAGTATTTC
TRBV6-1	TRBJ2-1	-	few	CASSEGSREETQFF	TGTGCCAGCAGTGAAGGATCCAGGGAAGAGACCCAGTTCTTC
TRBV27	TRBJ2-7	TRBD2	-	CASSLSAGGLEQYF	TGTGCCAGCAGTTTATCTGCGGGGGGGCTCGAGCAGTACTTC
TRBV25-1	TRBJ2-7	TRBD1	-	CASRGTARIEQYF	TGTGCCAGCAGGGGGACAGCGAGAATTGAGCAGTACTTC
TRBV27	TRBJ2-4	TRBD1	-	CASSPGQGFGKNIQYF	TGTGCCAGCAGTCCCGGACAGGGTTTTGGCAAAAACATTCAGTACTTC
TRBV12-3/TRBV12-4	TRBJ1-2	-	-	CASSSGWTGFDYGYTF	TGTGCCAGCAGTTCAGGGTGGACCGGATTTGACTATGGCTACACCTTC
TRBV25-1	TRBJ2-5	-	-	CASAGYGGRDQETQYF	TGTGCCAGCGCGGGGTACGGGGGCCGGGACCAAGAGACCCAGTACTTC
TRBV6-1	TRBJ1-2	TRBD1	-	CASTGQGTYGYTF	TGTGCCAGCACGGGACAGGGGACGTATGGCTACACCTTC
TRBV6-1	TRBJ2-1	-	-	CASSLQGDEQFF	TGTGCCAGCAGTCTTCAAGGCGATGAGCAGTTCTTC
TRBV4-1	TRBJ2-3	TRBD2	many	CASSPIQLAGPDTQYF	TGCGCCAGCAGCCCTATCCAACTAGCGGGGCCTGATACGCAGTATTTT
TRBV12-3/TRBV12-4	TRBJ2-7	-	-	CATAQTTVYEQYF	TGTGCCACCGCCCAGACGACAGTCTACGAGCAGTACTTC
TRBV6-1	TRBJ2-3	TRBD2	-	CASRASGHRAPETQYF	TGTGCCAGCAGGGCTAGCGGGCACCGAGCCCCAGAGACCCAGTATTTC
TRBV6-5	TRBJ2-3	-	medium-sized	CASRYLNTDTQYF	TGTGCCAGCAGGTACTTAAACACAGATACGCAGTATTTT
TRBV27	TRBJ2-7	-	-	CAGGLGAPEEDTQYF	TGTGCCGGGGGTTTAGGGGCCCCAGAGGAAGATACGCAGTACTTC
TRBV6-1	TRBJ2-5	TRBD1	-	CASRGQGAQYF	TGTGCCAGCAGGGGACAGGGTGCCCAGTACTTC
TRBV10-3	TRBJ2-3	-	-	CSCGGIGDPDQDTQYF	TGTTCTTGTGGGGGGATCGGGGACCCAGACCAAGATACCCAGTACTTT
TRBV6-1	TRBJ2-5	TRBD2	-	CASSEAGGAETQYF	TGTGCCAGCAGTGAAGCCGGGGGGGCAGAGACGCAGTACTTC
TRBV6-1	TRBJ1-1	TRBD1	many	CASSGDRERFSTEAFF	TGTGCCAGCAGTGGGGACAGGGAGAGGTTTAGCACTGAAGCTTTCTTT
TRBV11-3	TRBJ1-2	-	few	CFRLFGGPPRYGYTF	TGTTTCCGCCTTTTTGGGGGGCCCCCGCGCTATGGCTACACCTTC
TRBV12-3/TRBV12-4	TRBJ1-1	-	few	CASRTHRVGNTEAFF	TGTGCCAGCAGGACGCACAGGGTAGGGAACACTGAAGCTTTCTTT
TRBV6-1	TRBJ2-5	-	-	CASSEAGREQETQYF	TGTGCCAGCAGTGAAGCCGGGCGTGAACAAGAGACCCAGTACTTC
TRBV10-2	TRBJ2-7	TRBD1	-	CASSDGTGMIYEQYF	TGCGCCAGCAGTGATGGGACAGGGATGATCTACGAGCAGTACTTC
TRBV6-5	TRBJ2-3	TRBD2	few	CASSSTGLAGGRRTDTQYF	TGTGCCAGCAGTTCCACCGGACTAGCGGGGGGGCGACGCACAGATACGCAGTATTTT
TRBV9	TRBJ2-5	TRBD2	-	CASSVGLAGGTQETQYF	TGTGCCAGCAGCGTGGGACTAGCGGGGGGCACCCAAGAGACCCAGTACTTC
TRBV6-5	TRBJ1-4	TRBD1	few	CASSSRDRAEKLFF	TGTGCCAGCAGTTCCCGGGACAGGGCGGAAAAACTGTTTTTT
TRBV14	TRBJ2-5	-	many	CASSLRHQETQYF	TGTGCCAGCAGCCTACGACACCAAGAGACCCAGTACTTC
TRBV6-5	TRBJ2-4	-	many	CASSSPGYRKNIQYF	TGTGCCAGCAGTTCGCCAGGGTACCGAAAAAACATTCAGTACTTC
TRBV6-1	TRBJ2-3	-	-	CATGWRGKDIQYF	TGTGCCACGGGGTGGAGAGGCAAAGATATTCAGTACTTT
TRBV6-1	TRBJ2-5	-	-	CASGIAHREAQYF	TGTGCCAGTGGAATAGCCCACCGAGAGGCCCAGTACTTC
TRBV6-1	TRBJ2-7	-	-	CASSDLGPADYEQYF	TGTGCCAGCAGTGATTTAGGACCGGCGGACTACGAGCAGTACTTC
TRBV6-1	TRBJ2-1	TRBD2	-	CASTTAGVSYNEQFF	TGTGCCAGCACCACAGCGGGAGTCTCCTACAATGAGCAGTTCTTC
TRBV7-2	TRBJ2-1	TRBD2	-	CASSLGAGVFEQFF	TGTGCCAGCAGCTTAGGTGCGGGAGTTTTTGAGCAGTTCTTC
TRBV10-3	TRBJ2-5	TRBD2	-	CAASTGGETQYF	TGTGCCGCGTCGACGGGAGGAGAGACCCAGTACTTC
TRBV7-2	TRBJ2-5	TRBD1	medium-sized	CASSSDRDETQYF	TGTGCCAGCAGCTCCGACAGGGATGAGACCCAGTACTTC
TRBV6-6	TRBJ2-2	-	many	CASSSEGGLLRELFF	TGTGCCAGCTCCTCGGAGGGGGGCCTCCTCCGGGAGCTGTTTTTT
TRBV6-1	TRBJ2-4	-	few	CASSGSSGTKNIQYF	TGTGCCAGCAGTGGTAGTAGCGGAACCAAAAACATTCAGTACTTC
TRBV12-3/TRBV12-4	TRBJ2-5	TRBD1	-	CASSYRGQETQYF	TGTGCCAGCAGTTACAGGGGGCAAGAGACCCAGTACTTC
TRBV6-1	TRBJ2-4	-	-	CASSRSSPGLGLGAKNTQYF	TGTGCCAGCAGTAGATCAAGCCCGGGACTGGGGCTGGGAGCCAAAAATACTCAGTATTTC
TRBV6-1	TRBJ2-1	TRBD2	-	CASRVGLAPRYEQFF	TGTGCCAGCAGGGTTGGACTAGCCCCGCGGTATGAGCAGTTCTTC
TRBV6-5	TRBJ2-1	-	-	CASSYSRDSRYNEQFF	TGTGCCAGCAGCTACTCTCGGGACTCCAGATACAATGAGCAGTTCTTC
TRBV6-1	TRBJ2-3	-	-	CASSGAGGTETQYF	TGTGCGAGCAGTGGAGCCGGGGGGACAGAGACGCAGTATTTT
TRBV7-2	TRBJ1-2	-	-	CASREDGLSWGYTF	TGTGCCAGCAGGGAGGACGGATTGAGTTGGGGCTACACCTTC
TRBV6-5	TRBJ2-5	TRBD2	-	CASSSASGLAGRKTQYF	TGTGCCAGCAGTTCCGCCTCGGGACTAGCGGGGAGGAAGACCCAGTACTTC